What follows are 27 T cell receptor beta chains derived from one specimen sequenced in a study of identical twins. TCRdb re-analysed the 5' RACE reads in MiXCR, keeping a single row per CDR3 protein. The repertoire holds about 340,000 distinct CDR3 sequences, with roughly an eighth as singletons. These data also featured in a second study, about yellow fever vaccine responses in identical twins.

Source material: CD8+ T cells sorted from blood. These receptors were obtained from a woman aged 18-29 years in good health.

This clonotype has just a few counts. The V and J genes are TRBV7-2 and TRBJ2-2; no clear D gene. The germline V and J ends were trimmed by 1 base and 2 bases, with 5 bases remaining between them. Per the germline V gene, CDR1 is SGHTA and CDR2 is FQGNSA. This CDR3 contains 14 residues. The chain's CDR3 is CASSLVGNTGELFF. For the CDR3, the DNA is TGTGCCAGCAGCTTAGTTGGCAACACCGGGGAGCTGTTTTTT.

This clonotype occurred a few times. The V gene is TRBV2, the J gene TRBJ1-1; D not resolved. V lost 0 bases to trimming and J lost 1 base, with 6 bases between them. This CDR3 has 14 residues. Germline CDR1 SNHLY, CDR2 FYNNEI. In DNA, the CDR3 is TGTGCCAGCAGTGAAGCATCCGGGAACACTGAAGCTTTCTTT. Protein sequence: CASSEASGNTEAFF.

The table lists this clonotype with many counts. The gene calls are TRBV24-1 and TRBJ1-5, with D maybe TRBD1 (6 bases). This CDR3 region has 16 residues. Germline V gene sequence: CDR1 KGHDR, CDR2 SFDVKD. Trimming pared 4 bases from V and 2 bases from J, leaving 14 bases between. The CDR3 coding sequence is TGTGCCACCAGTGAGGGGGCCACTTGGGGCAATCAGCCCCAGCATTTT. It specifies CATSEGATWGNQPQHF.

This clonotype appeared a few times. The V gene is TRBV19, the J gene TRBJ2-1; 7 nucleotides line up with TRBD1. V lost 6 bases to trimming and J lost 7 bases; unmatched junction nucleotides: 6. The CDR3 spans 13 residues. CDR1 and CDR2 (germline): LNHDA, SQIVND (reference sequence). The CDR3 DNA reads as TGTGCCAGTAGCCAGGGGGTCTGGAATGAGCAGTTCTTC. It specifies CASSQGVWNEQFF.

The J gene is TRBJ2-3, the V gene TRBV9; 8 bases match TRBD2. The trim removed 0 bases at V and 4 bases at J, leaving 4 bases unmatched. Looked up from germline, CDR1 is SGDLS and CDR2 is YYNGEE. The CDR3 is 15 amino acids. The DNA of the CDR3 is TGTGCCAGCAGCGTAGGCCTAGCGGGCGCAGATACGCAGTATTTT. Translated, it gives CASSVGLAGADTQYF.

As DNA, the CDR3 is TGTGCCAGCAGCCCCCCGGGACAAAGTTCTGGGGCCAACGTCCTGACTTTC. Protein: CASSPPGQSSGANVLTF. The chain recombines TRBV7-9 with TRBJ2-6, with a tentative D call TRBD1 (6 bases). V was trimmed by 5 bases and J by 1 base, leaving 15 bases between them. Germline CDR1 SEHNR, CDR2 FQNEAQ (reference sequence). This CDR3 comprises 17 residues.

The chain combines TRBV29-1 with TRBJ2-3; 7 bases line up with TRBD1. This CDR3 is built from 14 residues. The germline V gene has CDR1 SQVTM and CDR2 ANQGSEA. The ends lost 3 bases at V and 0 bases at J; junction bases unmatched: 3. The CDR3 sequence is CSVDTGASTDTQYF. The CDR3 nucleotides are TGCAGCGTTGATACAGGGGCAAGCACAGATACGCAGTATTTT.

This clonotype has just a few counts. V and J are TRBV28 and TRBJ2-2, with D perhaps being TRBD1 or TRBD2 (5 bases each). The V and J ends lost 8 bases and 7 bases respectively, with 26 bases between them. The CDR3 sequence is 17 residues long. The V gene's germline CDR1 is MDHEN and CDR2 SYDVKM. The CDR3: CASGRGRGVGVHGELFF. The CDR3, as DNA: TGTGCCAGCGGACGGGGTAGGGGAGTCGGGGTACACGGGGAGCTGTTTTTT. Full variable domain (missing parts from reference TRBV28 and TRBJ2-2): DVKVTQSSRYLVKRTGEKVFLECVQDMDHENMFWYRQDPGLGLRLIYFSYDVKMKEKGDIPEGYSVSREKKERFSLILESASTNQTSMYLCASGRGRGVGVHGELFFGEGSRLTVL.

The V gene is TRBV12-3 or TRBV12-4, the J gene TRBJ2-1; TRBD2 aligns across 10 bases. This CDR3 has 15 amino acids. Germline trimming cut 5 bases from V and 4 bases from J; bases unmatched to any gene: 5. DNA for the CDR3: TGTGCCAGCAGTCTTAGCGGGAGGACATACAATGAGCAGTTCTTC. Protein sequence: CASSLSGRTYNEQFF.

The chain has TRBV4-2 and TRBJ1-1, with D maybe TRBD1 (5 bases). Trimming cost V 0 bases and J 1 base, with 18 bases left between them. Germline values: CDR1 LGHNA, CDR2 YNFKEQ. The CDR3 is made up of 18 amino acids. In DNA form, the CDR3 reads TGTGCCAGCAGCCAAGAGCTGACGGTGGGACGCAGGAACACTGAAGCTTTCTTT. Protein sequence: CASSQELTVGRRNTEAFF.

This clonotype was observed a few times. V usage is TRBV6-1 and J usage is TRBJ2-3; D may be TRBD2 (5 bases). V lost 8 bases, J lost 4 bases, and 19 bases lay in between. Germline V gives CDR1 MNHNS, CDR2 SASEGT. This CDR3 is built from 15 residues. CDR3 sequence reads: CASLPISGEPDTQYF. The DNA of the CDR3 is TGTGCCAGCCTCCCCATTTCCGGGGAACCAGATACGCAGTATTTT.

This clonotype has just a few counts. The chain recombines TRBV15 with TRBJ2-1; weak D call: TRBD2 (6 bases). V lost 5 bases and J 0 bases, leaving 17 bases between the germline ends. The CDR3 is 17 residues long. Germline values: CDR1 LNHNV, CDR2 YYDKDF (reference sequence). This chain's CDR3 is CATSYPPGLGSYNEQFF. CDR3 DNA: TGTGCCACCAGCTACCCCCCGGGACTGGGCTCCTACAATGAGCAGTTCTTC.

This sequence joins TRBV11-2 and TRBJ2-3; TRBD2 agrees at 10 bases. The CDR3 loop spans 17 amino acids. Germline CDR1 SGHAT, CDR2 FQNNGV. V was clipped by 5 bases and J by 0 bases; unmatched bases: 8. CDR3 amino acids: CASSPHSTSGSTDTQYF. CDR3 bases: TGTGCCAGCAGCCCCCACTCGACTAGCGGGAGCACAGATACGCAGTATTTT.

The rearrangement joins TRBV5-1 to TRBJ1-1, with 10 bases aligning to TRBD1. Germline V gene data show CDR1 as SGHRS and CDR2 as YFSETQ. V shed 0 bases, J shed 5 bases, and the junction held 4 bases outside the gene matches. The CDR3 sequence is 15 residues long. The CDR3 sequence: CASSLVGQGVTEAFF. The CDR3 DNA reads TGCGCCAGCAGCTTGGTAGGACAGGGGGTAACTGAAGCTTTCTTT.

This clonotype was picked up one time. V gene TRBV10-3 combines with J gene TRBJ2-1, with D perhaps given as TRBD1 or TRBD2 (5 bases each). CDR1 is ENHRY and CDR2 is SYGVKD in the germline V gene. The CDR3 has 15 amino acids. Trimming shortened V by 7 bases and J by 1 base, and 14 bases separated the two germline ends. CDR3 bases: TGTGCCATCAACAGTGGGGGACGGTCCTACAATGAGCAGTTCTTC. As protein: CAINSGGRSYNEQFF.

The chain couples TRBV14 to TRBJ1-1; D ambiguous. The germline V and J ends were trimmed by 4 bases and 4 bases, with 16 bases remaining between them. Germline CDR1 and CDR2: SGHDN and FVKESK. The CDR3 loop spans 15 amino acids. The CDR3 coding sequence is TGTGCCAGCAGCCGACTTACGAACTGGGGCACTGAAGCTTTCTTT. It codes for CASSRLTNWGTEAFF.

In this sample, this clonotype turned up a few times. This sequence joins TRBV3-1 and TRBJ2-3; 11 nucleotides line up with TRBD2. This CDR3 is 16 amino acids long. The J segment lost 0 bases and the V segment lost 5 bases, leaving 4 bases of the junction unmatched. Germline-derived CDR1 and CDR2 are LGHDT and YNNKEL (reference sequence). The CDR3 loop reads CASSEVAGGSTDTQYF. As DNA, the CDR3 is TGTGCCAGCAGCGAAGTAGCGGGGGGGAGCACAGATACGCAGTATTTT.

This clonotype was observed a handful of times. The chain combines TRBV4-1 with TRBJ2-5; no clear D. This CDR3 is 13 amino acids long. Germline CDR1 is MGHRA and CDR2 is YSYEKL. V was clipped by 2 bases and J by 5 bases, with 9 bases between them. CDR3 in DNA: TGCGCCAGCAGCCAACCGATCTGGGAGACCCAGTACTTC. This encodes CASSQPIWETQYF.

The rearrangement links TRBV7-9 to TRBJ1-1; D may be TRBD1 (6 bases). Germline V lookup: CDR1 SEHNR, CDR2 FQNEAQ (reference sequence). The V and J ends lost 6 bases and 2 bases respectively, with 13 bases between them. The CDR3 loop spans 14 amino acids. CDR3 sequence reads: CASRHTGLNTEAFF. DNA of the CDR3: TGTGCCAGCAGACATACAGGGCTAAACACTGAAGCTTTCTTT.

This clonotype was counted only a few times. The genes are TRBV28 and TRBJ2-7; either TRBD1 or TRBD2 may fit D (6 bases each). Per the germline V gene, CDR1 is MDHEN and CDR2 is SYDVKM. Between the trimmed V and J ends, which lost 4 bases and 6 bases, there was a span of 28 bases. The CDR3 has 18 amino acids. The CDR3, as DNA: TGTGCCAGCAGTTCTCCGACCGAGGGGGACTTGGTTCTCTTCGAGCAGTACTTC. This translates into CASSSPTEGDLVLFEQYF.

The chain employs TRBV12-5 and TRBJ2-3; TRBD2 is a possible D gene (6 bases). This CDR3 spans 13 amino acids. The V gene lost 6 bases and the J gene lost 2 bases, with 9 bases spanning the gap. CDR1 and CDR2 (germline): LGHNT, FRNRAP. The CDR3 DNA sequence: TGTGCTAGTGGCCGGACTACCACAGATACGCAGTATTTT. It specifies CASGRTTTDTQYF. Combining the CDR3 with reference TRBV12-5 and TRBJ2-3 gives the whole variable domain DARVTQTPRHKVTEMGQEVTMRCQPILGHNTVFWYRQTMMQGLELLAYFRNRAPLDDSGMPKDRFSAEMPDATLATLKIQPSEPRDSAVYFCASGRTTTDTQYFGPGTRLTVL.

This clonotype showed up many times. At one boundary the junction diverges from the germline segment, which might be a read error. The chain combines TRBV2 with TRBJ2-7; D is possibly TRBD1 or TRBD2 (5 bases each). Germline V gene data show CDR1 as SNHLY and CDR2 as FYNNEI. This CDR3 region has 11 residues. The CDR3 DNA sequence: TGCGCCAGCAGTGGGGGTTACGAGCAGTACTTC. It specifies CASSGGYEQYF.

As DNA, the CDR3 is TGCAGTGCGTTGGCGGGCGCCTACGAGCAGTACTTC. This codes for CSALAGAYEQYF. This chain links TRBV20-1 with TRBJ2-7; a weak D match, TRBD2 (5 bases). The CDR3 loop spans 12 amino acids. Trimming shortened V by 6 bases and J by 2 bases, and 11 bases separated the two germline ends. Germline CDR1 DFQATT, CDR2 SNEGSKA (reference sequence).

The chain links TRBV20-1 to TRBJ2-1; 10 nucleotides align to TRBD2. The CDR3 runs 14 residues. With 6 bases clipped from V and 2 bases from J, the junction kept 4 bases outside the gene matches. The germline CDR1 and CDR2 sequences are DFQATT and SNEGSKA (reference sequence). As DNA, the CDR3 is TGCAGTGCAGCTAGCGGGGGCCCCTACAATGAGCAGTTCTTC. This gives the protein CSAASGGPYNEQFF.

This clonotype has more than one count but fewer than ten. This chain joins TRBV7-2 and TRBJ2-5, with 8 nucleotides matching TRBD2. This CDR3 contains 15 residues. Germline V gene data show CDR1 as SGHTA and CDR2 as FQGNSA. Trimming took 0 bases from V and 4 from J; bases not matched to a gene: 4. The CDR3 region has the DNA TGTGCCAGCAGCTTAGCGGGACTAGTGATAGAGACCCAGTACTTC. This gives the protein CASSLAGLVIETQYF.

This clonotype was seen at least ten times. The CDR3 spells CASSGTGTAAPYEQYF. As DNA, the CDR3 is TGCGCCAGCAGTGGAACCGGGACAGCTGCCCCCTACGAGCAGTACTTC. J is TRBJ2-7 and V is TRBV10-2; 7 nucleotides match TRBD1. Germline lookup yields CDR1 WSHSY and CDR2 SAAADI. The V gene end was trimmed by 4 bases and the J gene end by 2 bases; junction bases not matched to a gene: 11. The CDR3 sequence is 16 residues long.

The CDR3 sequence: CASSFTYRVDEQYV. CDR3 DNA sequence: TGTGCCAGCAGCTTTACCTACAGGGTGGACGAGCAGTACGTC. The rearrangement uses TRBV7-8 and TRBJ2-7, with TRBD1 as a possible D gene (6 bases). This CDR3 region has 14 residues. Germline CDR1 reads SGHVS; CDR2 reads FQNEAQ. V was cut by 3 bases and J by 5 bases, with 14 bases left in between.